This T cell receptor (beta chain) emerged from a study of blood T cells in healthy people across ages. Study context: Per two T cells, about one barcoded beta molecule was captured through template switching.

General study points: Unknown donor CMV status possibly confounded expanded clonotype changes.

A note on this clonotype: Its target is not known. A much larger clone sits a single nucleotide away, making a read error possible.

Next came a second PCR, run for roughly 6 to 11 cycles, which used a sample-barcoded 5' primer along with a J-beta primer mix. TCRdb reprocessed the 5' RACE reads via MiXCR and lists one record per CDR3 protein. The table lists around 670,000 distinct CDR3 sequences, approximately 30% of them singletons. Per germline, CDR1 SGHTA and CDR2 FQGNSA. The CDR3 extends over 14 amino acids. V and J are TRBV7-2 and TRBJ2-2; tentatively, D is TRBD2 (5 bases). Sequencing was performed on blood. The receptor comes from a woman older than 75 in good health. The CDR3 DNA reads TGTGCCGGCAGCTCGGACCTACTAGTCGGGGAGCTGTTTTTT. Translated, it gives CAGSSDLLVGELFF. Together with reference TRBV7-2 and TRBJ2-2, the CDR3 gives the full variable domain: GAGVSQSPSNKVTEKGKDVELRCDPISGHTALYWYRQSLGQGLEFLIYFQGNSAPDKSGLPSDRFSAERTGGSVSTLTIQRTQQEDSAVYLCAGSSDLLVGELFFGEGSRLTVL.